Reported below is one TCR beta chain. This clonotype was seen at least ten times. Its recognized antigen is unknown. No much larger clonotype is one base removed from it; base qualities were not supplied. V is trimmed back by 5 bases and J by 4 bases, and the junction contains 5 bases that no gene match accounts for. Based on the germline V gene, the CDR1 and CDR2 sequences are KGHDR and SFDVKD. From its cysteine to its phenylalanine, the CDR3 spans 15 amino acids. Of the read, only the CDR3 DNA is kept; its 45 bases are in frame from base 1. Synthesis of TCR cDNA relied on 5'RACE template switching, a step that introduced a universal primer site along with unique molecular identifiers. Priming for cDNA synthesis came from both the TCR alpha and TCR beta constant segments. Libraries were amplified in two PCR steps, with sample barcodes and sequencing adapters added in the second step. Sequencing of the libraries was done on either Illumina HiSeq 2500 (2x100 bp) or NovaSeq (2x150 bp). The authors' analysis ran thus. MIGEC handled demultiplexing of reads and collapsing into UMI consensus sequences, while MiXCR performed V(D)J alignment. Vaccine-responding clonotypes were defined with edgeR using replicate PBMC samples, requiring FDR below 0.01 and a log2 fold change above 5 up to day 15. Each bulk clonotype received a CD4 or CD8 identity based on whether the sequenced CD4 or CD8 repertoire contained that clonotype at higher abundance. Using fastp at Q25 and MiXCR, TCRdb reprocessed the public reads and kept productive beta chains. Identical CDR3 protein sequences are pooled into one entry, listed with their most common genes and DNA. The authors' filters were not applied to this entry. This sample holds about 160,000 distinct CDR3 sequences; 6% to 7.5% were observed only once. The ten largest account for 2.5% of the sample.

The data stem from a study of T cells after yellow fever vaccination (dated by TCRdb to the late 2010s). At the level of the whole study: Libraries from fractions with low cell numbers were prepared with the SMART-Seq v4 Ultra Low Input RNA kit. To follow T-cell clones before and after primary and booster YFV17D yellow fever vaccination, bulk TCR alpha and beta repertoires were sequenced over time. Two healthy male donors, one aged 18 to 30 and one aged 30 to 40 years, were included in the cohort. Blood was collected at multiple timepoints before and after primary and secondary immunization, and bulk PBMC replicates and cell subsets were isolated. General findings and caveats noted by the study authors: A small share of clonotypes occurred in both CD4 and CD8 compartments, likely arising from convergent recombination. Because the study included only a couple of donors, the extent to which the findings can be generalized is limited. Most clones expanded after primary vaccination were re-detected after the booster (about 95% of CD4 and about 88% of CD8), suggesting broad memory maintenance. The secondary T-cell response was found to be weaker but faster than the primary response, with a peak reached on day 5 rather than on day 15. Computational filtering was required because FACS-sorted repertoires could contain abundant contaminating clonotypes from the bulk population.

The treatment or condition label here, explained by the study, means: live attenuated yellow fever vaccine strain. PBMCs were isolated from peripheral blood using a standard Ficoll-Paque protocol. Dynabeads CD4 and CD8 positive selection kits were used to isolate the CD4 and CD8 T-cell fractions. TriZol was used to extract RNA from bulk PBMCs, CD4 and CD8 fractions, and dextramer-positive and dextramer-negative fractions. The input for sequencing was CD4+ T cells sorted from PBMCs, taken 5 days after the first yellow fever vaccination. The sequence is built from TRBV24-1 and TRBJ2-2; 8 bases in the junction line up with TRBD1. This sequence was found in a man younger than 30 who received the YFV17D yellow fever vaccine. The CDR3 has the sequence CATSGPGGSTGELFF. The nucleotide sequence is TGTGCCACCAGTGGCCCAGGGGGCAGCACCGGGGAGCTGTTTTTT.